These T cell receptor beta chains were read from a single sample in a study of response to subunit inactivated influenza vaccine. Each CDR3 protein is one row after TCRdb ran MiXCR on the RT-PCR reads. This sample has more than 700,000 distinct CDR3 sequences, with roughly 20% found just once. Sequencing used PBMCs from blood, obtained roughly 5 days after vaccination. Every receptor here comes from a man aged 45 to 65 who received an inactivated influenza vaccine. Both conserved end residues are part of each CDR3. D genes are given only for firm matches. Clone size is not always given. Where it is, it says once, few, many or a class for expanded clones.

D: -; size: -; J: TRBJ2-5; V: TRBV12-3/TRBV12-4; CDR3: CASRRQPQETQYF; DNA: TGTGCCAGCAGGAGACAGCCCCAAGAGACCCAGTACTTC
D: -; size: -; J: TRBJ1-2; V: TRBV27; CDR3: CASSLNSAGGGYTF; DNA: TGTGCCAGCAGTTTAAATTCGGCTGGAGGGGGCTACACCTTC
D: -; size: few; J: TRBJ2-5; V: TRBV11-2; CDR3: CASSLFRGEETQYF; DNA: TGTGCCAGCAGCTTATTCAGGGGTGAAGAGACCCAGTACTTC
D: -; size: few; J: TRBJ1-6; V: TRBV7-2; CDR3: CASSIQGTGDSPLHF; DNA: TGTGCCAGCAGCATTCAGGGGACTGGGGATTCACCCCTCCACTTT
D: TRBD2; size: -; J: TRBJ2-3; V: TRBV5-5; CDR3: CASSLAGGSGESTQYF; DNA: TGTGCCAGCAGCTTGGCGGGGGGTAGCGGGGAGTCTACGCAGTATTTT
D: -; size: few; J: TRBJ1-1; V: TRBV5-1; CDR3: CASGQGENTEAFF; DNA: TGCGCCAGCGGTCAAGGTGAGAACACTGAAGCTTTCTTT
D: TRBD1; size: -; J: TRBJ2-2; V: TRBV11-2; CDR3: CASSSYRGRTGELFF; DNA: TGTGCCAGCAGCTCGTACAGGGGCCGCACCGGGGAGCTGTTTTTT
D: -; size: -; J: TRBJ2-7; V: TRBV15; CDR3: CATSRDRRGTYEQYF; DNA: TGTGCCACCAGCAGAGATCGACGGGGTACCTACGAGCAGTACTTC
D: -; size: many; J: TRBJ2-3; V: TRBV9; CDR3: CASSRGTHGRDTQYF; DNA: TGTGCCAGCAGCAGAGGGACCCACGGGCGAGATACGCAGTATTTT
D: -; size: many; J: TRBJ2-1; V: TRBV11-2; CDR3: CASSLGLGIYNEQFF; DNA: TGTGCCAGCAGCTTAGGATTGGGAATTTACAATGAGCAGTTCTTC
D: -; size: few; J: TRBJ1-5; V: TRBV6-1; CDR3: CASSGRFDKPQHF; DNA: TGTGCCAGCAGTGGGAGGTTCGATAAGCCCCAGCATTTT
D: -; size: few; J: TRBJ2-3; V: TRBV5-1; CDR3: CASREQGSDTQYF; DNA: TGCGCCAGCAGAGAGCAGGGATCGGATACGCAGTATTTT
D: TRBD2; size: -; J: TRBJ2-4; V: TRBV7-9; CDR3: CASSLGWERGTLDIQYF; DNA: TGTGCCAGCAGCTTAGGTTGGGAGCGGGGGACGTTAGACATTCAGTACTTC
D: -; size: -; J: TRBJ2-7; V: TRBV20-1; CDR3: CSARRSRINPYEQYF; DNA: TGCAGTGCTAGACGATCCCGGATCAATCCCTACGAGCAGTACTTC
D: -; size: -; J: TRBJ2-5; V: TRBV29-1; CDR3: CSPRGIFIGETQYF; DNA: TGCAGCCCCCGAGGTATATTCATCGGGGAGACCCAGTACTTC
D: -; size: -; J: TRBJ1-1; V: TRBV6-5; CDR3: CASSYPGVMNTEAFF; DNA: TGTGCCAGCAGTTACCCGGGAGTCATGAACACTGAAGCTTTCTTT
D: -; size: few; J: TRBJ1-2; V: TRBV7-2; CDR3: CASSPDAGDYGYTF; DNA: TGTGCCAGCAGCCCTGACGCTGGGGACTATGGCTACACCTTC
D: -; size: many; J: TRBJ2-7; V: TRBV5-1; CDR3: CASSLVGGGGYEQYF; DNA: TGCGCCAGCAGCTTGGTTGGGGGTGGCGGCTACGAGCAGTACTTC
D: -; size: -; J: TRBJ2-1; V: TRBV27; CDR3: CASSLLGVMEENEQFF; DNA: TGTGCCAGCAGTTTATTAGGTGTGATGGAGGAGAATGAGCAGTTCTTC
D: -; size: -; J: TRBJ2-7; V: TRBV27; CDR3: CASRQGFEQYF; DNA: TGTGCCAGCAGGCAGGGATTCGAGCAGTACTTC
D: -; size: -; J: TRBJ2-1; V: TRBV4-3; CDR3: CASSQEVPNEQFF; DNA: TGCGCCAGCAGCCAAGAAGTCCCCAATGAGCAGTTCTTC
D: -; size: -; J: TRBJ2-5; V: TRBV20-1; CDR3: CSASISGGETQYF; DNA: TGCAGTGCTAGCATCTCAGGTGGAGAGACCCAGTACTTC
D: TRBD1; size: -; J: TRBJ2-3; V: TRBV20-1; CDR3: CSGVQGGTDTQYF; DNA: TGCAGTGGAGTGCAGGGGGGCACAGATACGCAGTATTTT
D: TRBD1; size: once; J: TRBJ1-4; V: TRBV29-1; CDR3: CSANRGPNEKLFF; DNA: TGCAGCGCCAACAGGGGGCCTAATGAAAAACTGTTTTTT
D: -; size: -; J: TRBJ2-3; V: TRBV9; CDR3: CASSVAVKLGDTQYF; DNA: TGTGCCAGCAGCGTAGCGGTCAAGTTAGGGGATACGCAGTATTTT
D: -; size: -; J: TRBJ2-1; V: TRBV5-6; CDR3: CASSKTGTQRNEQFF; DNA: TGTGCCAGCAGCAAAACCGGGACCCAAAGGAATGAGCAGTTCTTC
D: TRBD2; size: few; J: TRBJ2-7; V: TRBV20-1; CDR3: CSAREYIAGGYEQYF; DNA: TGCAGTGCTAGAGAGTACATAGCGGGGGGCTACGAGCAGTACTTC
D: TRBD2; size: few; J: TRBJ2-3; V: TRBV7-9; CDR3: CASSYGTSGTTDTQYF; DNA: TGTGCCAGCAGTTACGGGACTAGCGGGACCACAGATACGCAGTATTTT
D: -; size: -; J: TRBJ2-2; V: TRBV20-1; CDR3: CSAAYGQNTGELFF; DNA: TGCAGTGCCGCTTACGGGCAGAACACCGGGGAGCTGTTTTTT
D: TRBD1; size: many; J: TRBJ1-1; V: TRBV28; CDR3: CASSRWTGSFGDTEAFF; DNA: TGTGCCAGCAGCCGGTGGACAGGGTCATTCGGAGACACTGAAGCTTTCTTT
D: TRBD2; size: -; J: TRBJ2-1; V: TRBV6-2/TRBV6-3; CDR3: CASSYVGGVNEQFF; DNA: TGTGCCAGCAGTTACGTCGGGGGGGTAAATGAGCAGTTCTTC
D: -; size: -; J: TRBJ2-7; V: TRBV11-2; CDR3: CASSRAGAPYEQYF; DNA: TGTGCCAGCAGCCGGGCGGGGGCCCCCTACGAGCAGTACTTC
D: -; size: -; J: TRBJ2-1; V: TRBV6-2/TRBV6-3; CDR3: CASSYPRGPSFF; DNA: TGTGCCAGCAGTTACCCGCGGGGGCCCTCGTTCTTC
D: -; size: -; J: TRBJ1-2; V: TRBV10-3; CDR3: CAIKGGGNYGYTF; DNA: TGTGCCATCAAGGGGGGAGGCAACTATGGCTACACCTTC
D: -; size: -; J: TRBJ2-2; V: TRBV29-1; CDR3: CSVEEGPAGGELFF; DNA: TGCAGCGTTGAAGAAGGACCGGCGGGCGGGGAGCTGTTTTTT
D: TRBD1; size: -; J: TRBJ2-7; V: TRBV12-3/TRBV12-4; CDR3: CASSTLRQGVVHEQYF; DNA: TGTGCCAGCAGCACCCTAAGACAGGGGGTTGTTCACGAGCAGTACTTC
D: -; size: few; J: TRBJ2-5; V: TRBV12-3/TRBV12-4; CDR3: CASCRGHQETQYF; DNA: TGTGCCAGCTGCAGGGGCCACCAAGAGACCCAGTACTTC
D: TRBD1; size: -; J: TRBJ1-6; V: TRBV9; CDR3: CASSRRTGYNSPLHF; DNA: TGTGCCAGCAGCCGCCGGACAGGGTACAATTCACCCCTCCACTTT
D: TRBD2; size: -; J: TRBJ2-5; V: TRBV4-3; CDR3: CASSRGLAGGPGTQYF; DNA: TGCGCCAGCAGCCGCGGACTAGCGGGAGGGCCTGGGACCCAGTACTTC
D: TRBD2; size: many; J: TRBJ2-1; V: TRBV12-3/TRBV12-4; CDR3: CASLGLAGARGPFF; DNA: TGTGCCAGCCTCGGACTAGCGGGGGCTCGCGGTCCGTTCTTC
D: -; size: many; J: TRBJ2-7; V: TRBV15; CDR3: CATSRQQGVEQYF; DNA: TGTGCCACCAGCAGACAACAGGGCGTCGAGCAGTACTTC
D: -; size: few; J: TRBJ2-7; V: TRBV28; CDR3: CASRDPSVQYF; DNA: TGTGCCAGCAGAGACCCTAGCGTGCAGTACTTC
D: -; size: -; J: TRBJ2-1; V: TRBV4-2; CDR3: CASSGGGKDEQFF; DNA: TGTGCCAGCAGTGGTGGGGGGAAAGATGAGCAGTTCTTC
D: -; size: -; J: TRBJ1-1; V: TRBV5-1; CDR3: CASSLARRSAEAFF; DNA: TGCGCCAGCAGCTTGGCCAGGCGAAGCGCTGAAGCTTTCTTT
D: TRBD1; size: -; J: TRBJ1-6; V: TRBV20-1; CDR3: CSASWDRDSPLHF; DNA: TGCAGTGCTTCTTGGGACAGGGACTCACCCCTCCACTTT
D: -; size: few; J: TRBJ2-1; V: TRBV5-1; CDR3: CASRRQAGTYNEQFF; DNA: TGCGCCAGCAGGAGACAGGCAGGGACCTACAATGAGCAGTTCTTC
D: -; size: -; J: TRBJ2-3; V: TRBV28; CDR3: CASTTGWTNGDTQYF; DNA: TGTGCCAGCACCACTGGCTGGACTAATGGAGATACGCAGTATTTT
D: TRBD1; size: -; J: TRBJ1-4; V: TRBV11-2; CDR3: CASSRVGWTGTPAVFF; DNA: TGTGCCAGCAGCCGAGTCGGGTGGACAGGGACTCCCGCGGTGTTTTTT